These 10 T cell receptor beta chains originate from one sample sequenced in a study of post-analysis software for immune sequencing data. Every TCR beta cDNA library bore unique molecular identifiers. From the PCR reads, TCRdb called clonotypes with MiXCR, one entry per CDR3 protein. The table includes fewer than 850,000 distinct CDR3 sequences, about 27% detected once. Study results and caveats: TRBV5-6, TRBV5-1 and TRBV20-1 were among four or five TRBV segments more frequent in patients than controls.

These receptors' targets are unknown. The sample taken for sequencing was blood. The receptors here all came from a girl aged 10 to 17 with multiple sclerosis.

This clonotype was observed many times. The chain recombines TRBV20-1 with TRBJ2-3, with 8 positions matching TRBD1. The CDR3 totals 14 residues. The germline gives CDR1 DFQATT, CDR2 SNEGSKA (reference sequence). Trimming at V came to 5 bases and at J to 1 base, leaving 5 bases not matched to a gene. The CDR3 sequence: CSAYTGGRTDTQYF. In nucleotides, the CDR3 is TGCAGTGCTTATACAGGGGGTCGCACAGATACGCAGTATTTT.

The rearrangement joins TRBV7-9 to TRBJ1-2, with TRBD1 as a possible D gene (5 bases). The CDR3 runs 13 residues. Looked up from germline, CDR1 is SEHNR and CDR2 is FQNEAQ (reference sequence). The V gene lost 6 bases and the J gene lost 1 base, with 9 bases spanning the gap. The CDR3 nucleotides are TGTGCCAGCAGGGACAATCTTAACTATGGCTACACCTTC. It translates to CASRDNLNYGYTF.

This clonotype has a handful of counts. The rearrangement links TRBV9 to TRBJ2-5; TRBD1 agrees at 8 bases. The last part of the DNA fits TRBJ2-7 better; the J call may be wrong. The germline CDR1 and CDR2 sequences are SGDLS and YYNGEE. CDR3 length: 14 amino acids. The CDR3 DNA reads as TGTGCCAGCAGCGTAGGGACAGGGCTTTACGAGCAGTACTTC. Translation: CASSVGTGLYEQYF.

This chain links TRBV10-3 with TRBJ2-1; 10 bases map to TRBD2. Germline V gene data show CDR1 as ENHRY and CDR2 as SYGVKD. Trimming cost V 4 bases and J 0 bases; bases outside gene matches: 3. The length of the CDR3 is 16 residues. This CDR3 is CAISAASGSSYNEQFF. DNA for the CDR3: TGTGCCATCAGTGCGGCTAGCGGGAGCTCCTACAATGAGCAGTTCTTC.

CDR3 sequence reads: CATSRNSGSNQPQHF. DNA of the CDR3: TGTGCCACCAGCAGAAATTCAGGCAGCAATCAGCCCCAGCATTTT. The rearrangement links TRBV15 to TRBJ1-5; unclear D gene. The CDR3 runs 15 residues. Germline V gene sequence: CDR1 LNHNV, CDR2 YYDKDF (reference sequence). V lost 2 bases, J lost 1 base, and 9 bases lay in between.

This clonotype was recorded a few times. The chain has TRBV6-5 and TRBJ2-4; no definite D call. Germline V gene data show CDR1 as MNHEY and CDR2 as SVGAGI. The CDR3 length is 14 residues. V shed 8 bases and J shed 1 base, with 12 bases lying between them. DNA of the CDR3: TGTGCCAGCGCACACCCCTCTGCCAAAAACATTCAGTACTTC. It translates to CASAHPSAKNIQYF.

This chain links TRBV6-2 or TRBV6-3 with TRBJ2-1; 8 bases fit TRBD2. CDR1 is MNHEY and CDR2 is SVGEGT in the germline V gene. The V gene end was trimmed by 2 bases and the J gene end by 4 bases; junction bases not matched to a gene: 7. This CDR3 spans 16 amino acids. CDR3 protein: CASSYGGRGAYNEQFF. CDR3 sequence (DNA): TGTGCCAGCAGTTACGGGGGGCGGGGGGCTTACAATGAGCAGTTCTTC.

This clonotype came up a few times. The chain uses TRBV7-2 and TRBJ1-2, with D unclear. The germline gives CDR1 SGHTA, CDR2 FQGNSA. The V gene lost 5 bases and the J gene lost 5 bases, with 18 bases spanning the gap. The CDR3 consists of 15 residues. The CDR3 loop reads CASSQMGGVRYGYTF. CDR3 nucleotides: TGTGCCAGCAGCCAAATGGGCGGGGTACGGTATGGCTACACCTTC.

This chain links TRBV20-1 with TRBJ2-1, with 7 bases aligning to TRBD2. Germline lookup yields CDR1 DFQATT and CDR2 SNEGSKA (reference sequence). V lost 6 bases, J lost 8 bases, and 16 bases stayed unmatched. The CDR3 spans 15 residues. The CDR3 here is CSANPLAVSRDEQFF. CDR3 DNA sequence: TGCAGTGCCAACCCCCTAGCGGTGTCGCGGGATGAGCAGTTCTTC.

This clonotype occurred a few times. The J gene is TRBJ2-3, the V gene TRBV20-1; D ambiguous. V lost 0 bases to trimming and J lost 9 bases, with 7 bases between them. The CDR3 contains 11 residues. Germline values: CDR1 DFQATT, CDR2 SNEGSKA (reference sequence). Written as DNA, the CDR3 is TGCAGTGCTAGAGATCCCCCGACGCAGTATTTT. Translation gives CSARDPPTQYF.